This T cell receptor (beta chain) was captured in a study of T cells in Graves' hyperthyroidism and ophthalmopathy. This CDR3 comprises 16 residues. V was cut by 3 bases and J by 1 base, with 16 bases left in between. Germline V gives CDR1 LGHNA, CDR2 YNFKEQ. Patients aged 18 to 65 had newly diagnosed hyperthyroidism lasting under 2 months. Fresh peripheral blood, 10 ml, yielded the PBMCs. Template material for amplifying TCR beta CDR3 regions consisted of RNA transcripts. TCR CDR3 underwent first-round RT-PCR with the HTBI primer set. TCRdb recomputed calls from the multiplex PCR reads with MiXCR, one row per CDR3 protein. Of hundreds of thousands of distinct CDR3 sequences listed, 14% are singletons.

The sequence came from a woman younger than 35 with Graves' hyperthyroidism. The chain recombines TRBV4-2 with TRBJ2-7, with unresolved D. The source material was blood. CDR3 nucleotides: TGTGCCAGCAGCCATGTATTAAAGTCCCCTTCCTACGAGCAGTACTTC. The encoded protein is CASSHVLKSPSYEQYF.